Listed here are 18 T cell receptor beta chains from one sample, sequenced in a study of T cell clusters in autoimmune cytopenias. Some 39,000 genome equivalents of blood DNA were amplified for TRB. Multiplex touch-down PCR amplified TRB using TRB-A and TRB-B pools in one tube. From the multiplex PCR reads, TCRdb lists one entry per CDR3 protein and no DNA. The sample table sets out some 7,200 distinct CDR3 sequences. The sample was peripheral blood. The receptor set was obtained from a human donor with an autoimmune cytopenia or autoimmune hepatitis (not recorded which).

The chain is built from TRBV7-9 and TRBJ1-1. The CDR3 is made up of 13 amino acids. The germline V gene encodes CDR1 SEHNR and CDR2 FQNEAQ (reference sequence). The chain's CDR3 is CASLGEINTEAFF.

This sequence joins TRBV24-1 and TRBJ1-4; TCRdb proposes TRBD1, but this gene call is untestable without DNA. Germline V gene lookup returns CDR1 KGHDR and CDR2 SFDVKD. The CDR3 is 15 residues long. CDR3 amino acids: CATRQQGEVNEKLFF.

The rearrangement links TRBV7-9 to TRBJ2-1; TCRdb's D call of TRBD2 is untestable without DNA. Per the germline V gene, CDR1 is SEHNR and CDR2 is FQNEAQ (reference sequence). This CDR3 has 15 amino acids. CDR3 residues: CASSSGLAGVDTQYF.

The chain employs TRBV6-1 and TRBJ2-7; TCRdb indicates TRBD1, and absent DNA this call remains unverified. The germline gives CDR1 MNHNS, CDR2 SASEGT. The CDR3 has 17 residues. This chain's CDR3 is CASRDKDGGRVSYEQYF.

This sequence joins TRBV19 and TRBJ1-4; TCRdb names TRBD1, which stays unverified in the absence of DNA. In germline, CDR1 is LNHDA, CDR2 SQIVND (reference sequence). This CDR3 is built from 16 residues. Here the CDR3 reads CASTPPGLGAGEKLFF.

The CDR3 reads CASSSTGGASYGYTF. V and J are TRBV18 and TRBJ1-2; TCRdb names TRBD1, which stays unverified in the absence of DNA. The CDR3 totals 15 residues. Germline V lookup: CDR1 KGHSH, CDR2 LQKENI.

The chain recombines TRBV7-2 with TRBJ2-7; with no DNA, the TCRdb D assignment of TRBD1 cannot be verified. This CDR3 contains 17 residues. Germline-derived CDR1 and CDR2 are SGHTA and FQGNSA. The CDR3 reads CASSTDRGREETYEQYF.

This clonotype ranks as medium-sized in terms of frequency. CDR3: CASSPTGINEQFF. The chain couples TRBV7-2 to TRBJ2-1; TCRdb's D call of TRBD1 is untestable without DNA. The germline V gene encodes CDR1 SGHTA and CDR2 FQGNSA. The CDR3 runs to 13 residues.

The chain uses TRBV2 and TRBJ1-6. The CDR3 is 15 residues long. Germline V gene data show CDR1 as SNHLY and CDR2 as FYNNEI. Here the CDR3 reads CASSERQGGNSPLHF.

The chain recombines TRBV18 with TRBJ1-5; the TRBD1 assignment by TCRdb is unverifiable without DNA. Germline CDR1 KGHSH, CDR2 LQKENI. The CDR3 consists of 17 residues. CDR3 amino acids: CASSPQGVGVPNQPQHF.

V gene TRBV7-6 combines with J gene TRBJ1-1; TCRdb names TRBD1, which stays unverified in the absence of DNA. CDR1 is SGHVS and CDR2 is FNYEAQ in the germline V gene. The CDR3 contains 14 residues. CDR3 residues: CASSLDRGGAEAFF.

This clonotype is deemed medium-sized (0.01 to 0.1%) by its frequency. The chain is built from TRBV30 and TRBJ1-2; with no DNA, the TCRdb D assignment of TRBD1 cannot be verified. CDR1 and CDR2 (germline): GTSNPN, SVGIG (reference sequence). The CDR3 sequence is 14 residues long. CDR3 loop: CAWTRAGRGYGYTF.

This clonotype ranks as medium-sized in terms of frequency. This rearrangement joins TRBV27 to TRBJ2-7; the D gene TCRdb calls, TRBD2, cannot be checked with no DNA. Germline V gene sequence: CDR1 MNHEY, CDR2 SMNVEV (reference sequence). This CDR3 is built from 14 residues. CDR3 amino acids: CASRIQGLTYEQYF.

The chain is built from TRBV5-6 and TRBJ2-1; no DNA is available, so the TRBD1 call from TCRdb remains unchecked. CDR3 length equals 12 residues. Germline V gene lookup returns CDR1 SGHDT and CDR2 YYEEEE. CDR3: CASSLTGNEQFF.

The chain uses TRBV6-1 and TRBJ1-5. The CDR3 has 13 amino acids. Germline CDR1 is MNHNS and CDR2 is SASEGT. CDR3 protein: CASKSHSNQPQHF.

The rearrangement joins TRBV6-5 to TRBJ2-3; TCRdb's D call of TRBD1 is untestable without DNA. The CDR3 runs 15 residues. CDR1 and CDR2 from the germline V gene are MNHEY and SVGAGI. CDR3 loop: CASSRGDRGADTQYF.

The V and J genes are TRBV6-6 and TRBJ2-1. CDR3 length: 13 residues. Looked up from germline, CDR1 is MNHNY and CDR2 is SVGAGI (reference sequence). CDR3 sequence reads: CASSLTIPIEQFF.

This chain uses TRBV19 with TRBJ2-1; TCRdb calls TRBD2, which cannot be checked without DNA. The CDR3 runs to 16 residues. Germline V gene lookup returns CDR1 LNHDA and CDR2 SQIVND (reference sequence). The CDR3: CASSKSAGFPSGEQFF. Supplemented by reference TRBV19 and TRBJ2-1, the full variable domain reads DGGITQSPKYLFRKEGQNVTLSCEQNLNHDAMYWYRQDPGQGLRLIYYSQIVNDFQKGDIAEGYSVSREKKESFPLTVTSAQKNPTAFYLCASSKSAGFPSGEQFFGPGTRLTVL.